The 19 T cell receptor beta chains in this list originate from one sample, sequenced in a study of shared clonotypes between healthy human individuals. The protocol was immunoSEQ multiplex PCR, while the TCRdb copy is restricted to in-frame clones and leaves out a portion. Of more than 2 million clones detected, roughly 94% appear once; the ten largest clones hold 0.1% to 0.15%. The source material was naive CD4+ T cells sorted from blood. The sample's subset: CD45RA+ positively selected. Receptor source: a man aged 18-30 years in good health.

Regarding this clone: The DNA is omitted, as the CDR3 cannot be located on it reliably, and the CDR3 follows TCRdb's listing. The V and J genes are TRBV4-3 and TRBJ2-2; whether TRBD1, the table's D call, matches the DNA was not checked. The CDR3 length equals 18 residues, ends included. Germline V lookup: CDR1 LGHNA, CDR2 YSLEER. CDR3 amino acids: CASSQDSGQGANTGELFF.

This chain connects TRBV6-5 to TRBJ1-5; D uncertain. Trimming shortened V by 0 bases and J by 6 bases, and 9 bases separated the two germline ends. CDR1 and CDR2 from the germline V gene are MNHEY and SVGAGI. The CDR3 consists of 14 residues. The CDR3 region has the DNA TGTGCCAGCAGTTACTCGAGCCTAGGTCAGCCCCAGCATTTT. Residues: CASSYSSLGQPQHF.

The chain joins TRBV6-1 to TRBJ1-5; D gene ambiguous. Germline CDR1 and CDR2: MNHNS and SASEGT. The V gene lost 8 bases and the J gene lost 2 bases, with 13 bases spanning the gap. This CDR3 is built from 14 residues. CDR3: CASSSGDGNQPQHF. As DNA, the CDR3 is TGTGCCAGCTCCAGTGGGGATGGCAATCAGCCCCAGCATTTT.

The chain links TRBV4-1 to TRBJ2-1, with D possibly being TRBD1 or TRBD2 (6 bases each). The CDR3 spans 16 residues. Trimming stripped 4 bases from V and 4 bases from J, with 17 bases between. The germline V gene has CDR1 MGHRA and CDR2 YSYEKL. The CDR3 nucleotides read TGCGCCAGCAGCCTAAAGGGGGACTTTGGATACAATGAGCAGTTCTTC. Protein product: CASSLKGDFGYNEQFF.

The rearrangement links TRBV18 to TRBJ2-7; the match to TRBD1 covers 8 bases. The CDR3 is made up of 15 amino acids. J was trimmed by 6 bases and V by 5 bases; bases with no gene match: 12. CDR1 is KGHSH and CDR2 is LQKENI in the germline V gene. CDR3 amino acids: CASSSTQGAGGEQYF. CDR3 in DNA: TGTGCCAGCTCATCGACCCAGGGGGCCGGTGGCGAGCAGTACTTC.

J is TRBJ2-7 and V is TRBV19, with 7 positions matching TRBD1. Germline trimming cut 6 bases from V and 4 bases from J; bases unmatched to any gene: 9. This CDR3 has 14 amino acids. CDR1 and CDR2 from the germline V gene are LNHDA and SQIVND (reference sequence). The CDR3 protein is CASSPGGSTYEQYF. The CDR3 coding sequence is TGTGCCAGTAGCCCAGGGGGTAGTACATACGAGCAGTACTTC.

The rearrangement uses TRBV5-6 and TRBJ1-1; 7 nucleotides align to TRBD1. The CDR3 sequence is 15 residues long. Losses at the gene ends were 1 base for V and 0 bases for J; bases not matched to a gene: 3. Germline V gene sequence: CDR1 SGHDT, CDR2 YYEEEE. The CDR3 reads CASSLLDRLNTEAFF. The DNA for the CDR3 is TGTGCCAGCAGCTTGTTGGACAGGCTGAACACTGAAGCTTTCTTT.

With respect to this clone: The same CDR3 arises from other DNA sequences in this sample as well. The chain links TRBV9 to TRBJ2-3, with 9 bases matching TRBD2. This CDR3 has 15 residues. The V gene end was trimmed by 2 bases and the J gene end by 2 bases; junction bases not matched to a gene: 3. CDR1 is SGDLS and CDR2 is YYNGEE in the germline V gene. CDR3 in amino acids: CASSVAGGPTDTQYF. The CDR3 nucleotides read TGTGCCAGCAGCGTGGCGGGAGGGCCCACAGATACGCAGTATTTT.

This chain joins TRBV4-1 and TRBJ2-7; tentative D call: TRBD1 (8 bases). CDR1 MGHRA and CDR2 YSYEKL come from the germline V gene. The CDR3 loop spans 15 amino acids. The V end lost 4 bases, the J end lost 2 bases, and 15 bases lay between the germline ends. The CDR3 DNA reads TGCGCCAGCAGCCTTGGGGGGGGACAGGCCTACGAGCAGTACTTC. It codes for CASSLGGGQAYEQYF.

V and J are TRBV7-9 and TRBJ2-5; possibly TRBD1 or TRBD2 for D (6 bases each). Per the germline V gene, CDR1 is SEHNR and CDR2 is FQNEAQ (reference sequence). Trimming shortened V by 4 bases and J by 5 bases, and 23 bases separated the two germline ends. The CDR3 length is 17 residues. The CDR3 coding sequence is TGTGCCAGCAGCTCCACCCTTGGTGGCGGAGGGGGGGAGACCCAGTACTTC. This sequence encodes CASSSTLGGGGGETQYF.

As DNA, the CDR3 is TGTGCCAGCAGCTTAGGGGGCAGCTCAAGCAATCAGCCCCAGCATTTT. The encoded protein is CASSLGGSSSNQPQHF. The genes are TRBV7-9 and TRBJ1-5; tentatively, D is TRBD1 (5 bases). CDR3 size: 16 residues. CDR1 is SEHNR, CDR2 FQNEAQ, per germline (reference sequence). V lost 1 base to trimming and J lost 1 base, with 11 bases between them.

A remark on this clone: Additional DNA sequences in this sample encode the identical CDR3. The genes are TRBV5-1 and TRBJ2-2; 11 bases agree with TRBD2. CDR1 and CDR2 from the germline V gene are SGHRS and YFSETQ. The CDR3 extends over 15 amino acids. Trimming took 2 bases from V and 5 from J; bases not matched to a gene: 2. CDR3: CASSFSGRDTGELFF. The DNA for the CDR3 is TGCGCCAGCAGCTTTAGCGGGAGGGATACCGGGGAGCTGTTTTTT.

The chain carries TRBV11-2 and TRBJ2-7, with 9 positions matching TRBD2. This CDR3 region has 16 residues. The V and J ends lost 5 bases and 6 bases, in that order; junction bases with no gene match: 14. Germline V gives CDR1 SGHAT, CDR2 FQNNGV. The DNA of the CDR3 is TGTGCCAGCAGCCCCTTGGCGGGAGGGCCGATCAGCGAGCAGTACTTC. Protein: CASSPLAGGPISEQYF.

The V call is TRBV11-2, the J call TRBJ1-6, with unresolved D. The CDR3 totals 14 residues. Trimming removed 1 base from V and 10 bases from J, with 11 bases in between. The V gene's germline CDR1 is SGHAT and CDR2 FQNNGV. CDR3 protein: CASSLGSVRSPLHF. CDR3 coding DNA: TGTGCCAGCAGCTTAGGCTCAGTGAGGTCACCCCTCCACTTT.

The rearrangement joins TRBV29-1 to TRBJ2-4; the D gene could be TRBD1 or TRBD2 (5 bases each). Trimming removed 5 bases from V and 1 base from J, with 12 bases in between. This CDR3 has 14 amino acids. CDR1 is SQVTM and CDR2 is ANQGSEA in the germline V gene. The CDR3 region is CSVRGRMAKNIQYF. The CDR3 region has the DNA TGCAGCGTTCGGGGACGAATGGCCAAAAACATTCAGTACTTC.

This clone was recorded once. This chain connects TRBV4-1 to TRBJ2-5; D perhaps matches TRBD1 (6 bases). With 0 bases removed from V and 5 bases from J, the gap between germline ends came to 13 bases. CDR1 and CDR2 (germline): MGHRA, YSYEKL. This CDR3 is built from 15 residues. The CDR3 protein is CASSQDVRGRETQYF. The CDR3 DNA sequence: TGCGCCAGCAGCCAAGATGTCAGGGGCAGGGAGACCCAGTACTTC.

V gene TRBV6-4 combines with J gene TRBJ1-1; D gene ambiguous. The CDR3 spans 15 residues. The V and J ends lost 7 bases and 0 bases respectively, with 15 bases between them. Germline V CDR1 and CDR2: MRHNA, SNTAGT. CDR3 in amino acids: CASKGDESMNTEAFF. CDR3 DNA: TGTGCCAGCAAGGGCGACGAGAGTATGAACACTGAAGCTTTCTTT.

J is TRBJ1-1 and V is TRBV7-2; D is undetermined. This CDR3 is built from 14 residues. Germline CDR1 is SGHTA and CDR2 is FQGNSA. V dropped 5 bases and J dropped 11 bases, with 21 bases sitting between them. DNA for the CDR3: TGTGCCAGCAGCCTCCGCCTCGAGGGAAATTCGGCTTTCTTT. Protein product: CASSLRLEGNSAFF.

In DNA form, the CDR3 reads TGTGCCAGCAGCTCCCACCGACTAGCGGACTCCTACAATGAGCAGTTCTTC. Translation: CASSSHRLADSYNEQFF. This chain connects TRBV7-9 to TRBJ2-1; 9 bases align to TRBD2. Germline V gene lookup returns CDR1 SEHNR and CDR2 FQNEAQ (reference sequence). V shed 4 bases, J shed 0 bases, and the junction held 7 bases outside the gene matches. This CDR3 is 17 amino acids long.